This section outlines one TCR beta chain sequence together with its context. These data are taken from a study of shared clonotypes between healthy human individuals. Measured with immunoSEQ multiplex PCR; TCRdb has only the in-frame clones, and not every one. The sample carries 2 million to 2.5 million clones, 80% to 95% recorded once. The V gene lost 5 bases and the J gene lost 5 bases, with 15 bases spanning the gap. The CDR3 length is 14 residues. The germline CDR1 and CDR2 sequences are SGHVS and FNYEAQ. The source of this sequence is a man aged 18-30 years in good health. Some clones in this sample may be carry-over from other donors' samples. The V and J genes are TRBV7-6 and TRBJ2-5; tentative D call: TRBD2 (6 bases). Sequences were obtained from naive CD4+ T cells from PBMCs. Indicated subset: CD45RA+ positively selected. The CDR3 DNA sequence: TGTGCCAGCAGCCCCAGAGGGACTCGCGAGACCCAGTACTTC. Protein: CASSPRGTRETQYF.